The clone carrying this T cell receptor beta chain was observed a handful of times. As yet, its antigen is unknown. The method was immunoSEQ multiplex PCR; TCRdb's version includes in-frame clones alone and lacks a portion of them. The repertoire holds around 150,000 clones, with approximately 82% as singletons. The data derive from a study of cytomegalovirus exposure and HLA in healthy donors. The study, taken as a whole, reports: One later analysis, an examination of the approximately 120 validation repertoires, found that first-cohort TCR clusters tended to co-occur in them. Altogether, 150 or so TCR beta chains were recorded as cytomegalovirus-associated. Published work reported that the classifier diagnosed cytomegalovirus status with high specificity and sensitivity.

V was clipped by 4 bases and J by 4 bases; unmatched bases: 5. This CDR3 comprises 15 residues. Germline-derived CDR1 and CDR2 are SGHVS and FQNEAQ. The source is a man younger than 40 in good health and CMV-seropositive. The chain joins TRBV7-8 to TRBJ2-1; 9 bases match TRBD1. Sequenced material: PBMCs. CDR3 loop: CASSSTGGDYNEQFF. CDR3 sequence (DNA): TGTGCCAGCAGCTCAACAGGGGGCGATTACAATGAGCAGTTCTTC.